This record looks at one TCR beta chain sequence and its context. This sample stems from a study of T cell changes during pregnancy in multiple sclerosis. CDR1 and CDR2 from the germline V gene are KGHSH and LQKENI. V lost 5 bases and J lost 6, with 23 bases in between. This CDR3 spans 16 amino acids. Method: immunoSEQ multiplex PCR; TCRdb's copy keeps in-frame clones and lacks some. The sample comprises under 80,000 clones, roughly 92% of which are singletons, and 3.5% to 4.5% rests with the top ten. The receptor comes from a female donor in good health, enrolled as a control in a pregnancy study. Source: peripheral blood, taken after pregnancy. The chain employs TRBV18 and TRBJ2-7, with D possibly being TRBD1 (6 bases). CDR3 sequence: CASSKGQAEGRFEQYF. CDR3 coding DNA: TGTGCCAGCTCAAAGGGACAAGCCGAGGGCCGGTTCGAGCAGTACTTC.